What follows are 10 T cell receptor beta chains derived from one specimen sequenced in a study of CD8+ T cells in alopecia areata. Extraction of RNA preceded its reverse transcription into cDNA, which served as the sequencing template. Data came from immunoSEQ multiplex PCR; TCRdb stores just in-frame clones and leaves some out. The table includes about 200,000 clones, roughly three fifths detected once. The sequencing sample was made of CD8+ T cells sorted from blood. These receptors originate from a human donor in good health.

The chain joins TRBV29-1 to TRBJ2-7; D unclear. V was trimmed by 3 bases and J by 10 bases, leaving 19 bases between them. CDR3 length: 13 residues. Germline V gene data show CDR1 as SQVTM and CDR2 as ANQGSEA. The CDR3 protein is CSVDGGTVDTQYF. The CDR3 nucleotides are TGCAGCGTTGACGGTGGCACCGTAGACACACAGTACTTC.

The gene calls are TRBV13 and TRBJ1-5; D not resolved. V was trimmed by 4 bases and J by 0 bases, leaving 7 bases between them. This CDR3 contains 14 residues. Germline V gene lookup returns CDR1 PRHDT and CDR2 FYEKMQ (reference sequence). The CDR3 DNA follows: TGTGCCAGCAGCTCTAGGGTTAGCAATCAGCCCCAGCATTTT. Amino acid sequence: CASSSRVSNQPQHF. The full variable domain, with the rest looked up from reference TRBV13 and TRBJ1-5, is AAGVIQSPRHLIKEKRETATLKCYPIPRHDTVYWYQQGPGQDPQFLISFYEKMQSDKGSIPDRFSAQQFSDYHSELNMSSLELGDSALYFCASSSRVSNQPQHFGDGTRLSIL.

The J gene is TRBJ2-1, the V gene TRBV5-1; 9 nucleotides align to TRBD2. V lost 0 bases and J lost 2; bases outside the gene matches: 6. The CDR3 runs to 17 residues. Germline assignment: CDR1 SGHRS and CDR2 YFSETQ. This chain's CDR3 is CASSLVPAGGTYNEQFF. In DNA form, the CDR3 reads TGCGCCAGCAGCTTGGTTCCAGCGGGGGGAACCTACAATGAGCAGTTCTTC.

This chain links TRBV29-1 with TRBJ1-2; D remains unclear. Germline assignment: CDR1 SQVTM and CDR2 ANQGSEA. V lost 5 bases and J 5 bases, leaving 12 bases between the germline ends. The CDR3 consists of 12 residues. The CDR3 bases are TGCAGCGTTCCCTCAAAGGCATATGGCTACACCTTC. It encodes CSVPSKAYGYTF.

The chain carries TRBV27 and TRBJ2-3; D tentatively fits TRBD1 or TRBD2 (5 bases each). Trimming removed 4 bases from V and 1 base from J, with 9 bases in between. This CDR3 has 14 amino acids. CDR1 is MNHEY, CDR2 SMNVEV, per germline (reference sequence). The CDR3 sequence is CASSWRGGTDTQYF. The CDR3 bases are TGTGCCAGCAGTTGGCGAGGGGGCACAGATACGCAGTATTTT.

The J gene is TRBJ2-1, the V gene TRBV27; D unclear. CDR3 length: 13 residues. The V and J ends lost 6 bases and 2 bases respectively, with 8 bases between them. Germline V gene sequence: CDR1 MNHEY, CDR2 SMNVEV (reference sequence). Written as DNA, the CDR3 is TGTGCCAGCAGCACTGGGGCCTACAATGAGCAGTTCTTC. This sequence encodes CASSTGAYNEQFF.

The table lists this clone with a few counts. V is TRBV29-1 and J is TRBJ2-1; 9 nucleotides align to TRBD2. Germline lookup yields CDR1 SQVTM and CDR2 ANQGSEA. V shed 6 bases, J shed 10 bases, and the junction held 10 bases outside the gene matches. The CDR3 length is 13 residues. CDR3 region: CSVGGGGAIEQFF. The DNA of the CDR3 is TGCAGCGTCGGAGGCGGGGGGGCAATCGAGCAGTTCTTC.

This clone was seen a few times. The sample contains more than one DNA sequence encoding this CDR3. CDR3 sequence (DNA): TGTGCCAGCAGCCCGGGGACCTACGAGCAGTACTTC. This codes for CASSPGTYEQYF. The chain employs TRBV7-9 and TRBJ2-7; possible D gene TRBD2, 5 bases. Trimming stripped 5 bases from V and 2 bases from J, with 7 bases between. Germline V gene lookup returns CDR1 SEHNR and CDR2 FQNEAQ (reference sequence). The CDR3 covers 12 residues.

This clone has a single count. The chain couples TRBV29-1 to TRBJ2-5, with 9 bases that match TRBD1. In germline, CDR1 is SQVTM, CDR2 ANQGSEA. The ends lost 6 bases at V and 7 bases at J; junction bases unmatched: 12. This CDR3 is 14 amino acids long. CDR3 residues: CSVRQGVLVGTQYF. The CDR3 DNA follows: TGCAGCGTCCGACAGGGGGTACTTGTGGGGACCCAGTACTTC.

CDR3 amino acids: CATAPTSGGADTQYF. In DNA, the CDR3 is TGTGCCACCGCCCCGACTAGCGGGGGGGCAGATACGCAGTATTTT. V and J are TRBV27 and TRBJ2-3, with TRBD2 identical over 14 bases. V lost 10 bases, J lost 4 bases, and 7 bases stayed unmatched. The CDR3 runs to 15 residues. Germline loops: CDR1 MNHEY, CDR2 SMNVEV (reference sequence).